A single T cell receptor (beta chain) is shown here with its context. The data derive from a study of siplizumab effects on memory and regulatory T cells. Trimming took 5 bases from V and 11 from J; bases not matched to a gene: 4. The CDR3 has 11 amino acids. The germline CDR1 and CDR2 sequences are MNHEY and SVGAGI. Sequencing was performed with immunoSEQ multiplex PCR; in TCRdb, only in-frame clones are kept and a portion is missing. The table has 60,000 to 65,000 clones, around 80% seen once. Sequencing was done on a sample of memory CD4+ T cells sorted from blood. This clonotype originated in a human donor in good health. V and J are TRBV6-5 and TRBJ1-1; 8 bases fit TRBD1. CDR3 DNA: TGTGCCAGCAGTATGGGACAGGTGGCTTTCTTT. Translating gives CASSMGQVAFF.